The rows below give T cell receptor beta chains drawn from one sample of a study of blood T cell repertoires in COVID-19. TCRdb keeps only in-frame clones here, not all; method: immunoSEQ multiplex PCR. The sample consists of 350,000 to 450,000 clones, about 89% of them appearing once. The sequencing sample was made of PBMCs or T cells enriched from blood (not recorded which). The receptors originated from a man in his forties or fifties in a cohort exposed to, infected with or recovered from COVID-19 (not recorded which). CDR3s include the opening cysteine and the closing phenylalanine or tryptophan. The D gene is left open where the match is weak. Clone size is stated in some rows and not others, as once, few, many or a class when expanded.

V gene	clone size	D gene	J gene	CDR3 DNA	CDR3 protein
TRBV5-1	.	.	TRBJ1-1	TGCGCCAGCAGGATTACACAGAACACTGAAGCTTTCTTT	CASRITQNTEAFF
TRBV5-1	.	.	TRBJ1-1	TGCGCCAGCAGCTTGTCACTCGGGAGCGTGAACACTGAAGCTTTCTTT	CASSLSLGSVNTEAFF
TRBV28	.	TRBD2	TRBJ2-5	TGTGCCAGCAGTACGCCGGGACTAGCGGGCCAAGGTTGGGAGACCCAGTACTTC	CASSTPGLAGQGWETQYF
TRBV19	.	TRBD1	TRBJ2-7	TGTGCCAGTAGTGTACAGGGGAACGAGCAGTACTTC	CASSVQGNEQYF
TRBV15	.	.	TRBJ1-3	TGTGCCACCAGCAGAGATGGGACTGTGACTGGAAACACCATATATTTT	CATSRDGTVTGNTIYF
TRBV5-4	.	.	TRBJ2-2	TGTGCCAGCAGCGCAACCGGGGCGAACACCGGGGAGCTGTTTTTT	CASSATGANTGELFF
TRBV4-2	.	.	TRBJ2-1	TGTGCCAGCAGCCAAGACTTCAATCTAGCGCCTAATGAGCAGTTCTTC	CASSQDFNLAPNEQFF
TRBV2	.	TRBD1	TRBJ1-1	TGTGCCAGCACGGTGGGGACAGTTGAAGCTTTCTTT	CASTVGTVEAFF
TRBV5-1	.	TRBD2	TRBJ2-1	TGCGCCAGCAGCTTTGTGGGGGAGGGCGGTGAGCAGTTCTTC	CASSFVGEGGEQFF
TRBV4-2	.	.	TRBJ1-3	TGTGCCAGCAGCCAAGCGACAGACTCTGGAAACACCATATATTTT	CASSQATDSGNTIYF
TRBV19	.	.	TRBJ1-1	TGTGCCAGTAGTATACAGGGGCGGTCCACTGAAGCTTTCTTT	CASSIQGRSTEAFF
TRBV2	.	.	TRBJ2-4	TGTGCCAGCGACCTGGCGGTAGCCAAAAACATTCAGTACTTC	CASDLAVAKNIQYF
TRBV7-8	.	TRBD2	TRBJ2-1	TGTGCCAGCAGCTATGGGACTAGCGGGAGAAGGGATGAGCAGTTCTTC	CASSYGTSGRRDEQFF
TRBV5-6	.	.	TRBJ2-5	TGTGCCAGCAGCCTAAAAGGGGGGGATGAGACCCAGTACTTC	CASSLKGGDETQYF
TRBV7-2	.	.	TRBJ1-1	TGTGCCAGCAGCCTAGGGAGGGCCAATGAAGCTTTCTTT	CASSLGRANEAFF
TRBV7-9	.	TRBD1	TRBJ2-7	TGTGCCAGCAACAGGGATGGGGGCAGGGGGCTCGGCGAGCAGTACTTC	CASNRDGGRGLGEQYF
TRBV5-4	.	.	TRBJ1-1	TGTGCCAGCAGCTTGGCCCGGCAGGGAATTTGGGAAGCTTTCTTT	CASSLARQGIWEAFF
TRBV29-1	.	TRBD1	TRBJ2-7	TGCAGCGTTGCGGGACAGGGGGGCGAGCAGTACTTC	CSVAGQGGEQYF
TRBV28	once	.	TRBJ2-7	TGTGCCAGCAGTTTATCCGGCGGGTCCTACGAGCAGTACTTC	CASSLSGGSYEQYF
TRBV28	.	TRBD1	TRBJ2-2	TGTGCCGGGGGACAGGGGGTCACCGGGGAGCTGTTTTTT	CAGGQGVTGELFF
TRBV14	.	.	TRBJ2-7	TGTGCCAGCAGCCGTCAGGCCTACGAGCAGTACTTC	CASSRQAYEQYF
TRBV7-2	few	TRBD2	TRBJ2-5	TGTGCCAGCAGCTTTCCGGGACTAGCAAAGACCCAGTACTTC	CASSFPGLAKTQYF
TRBV6-5	few	.	TRBJ1-2	TGTGCCAGCAGTTACTCGGTAGCCTATGGCTACACCTTC	CASSYSVAYGYTF
TRBV5-1	.	.	TRBJ2-7	TGCGCCAGCACCGATAAAAGCCCGAACTACGAGCAGTACTTC	CASTDKSPNYEQYF
TRBV28	.	.	TRBJ2-2	TGTGCCAGCAGTTTTAGCGGATTGGGGAAAGCGAACACCGGGGAGCTGTTTTTT	CASSFSGLGKANTGELFF
TRBV23-1	.	TRBD1	TRBJ2-7	TGCGCCAGCAGTCAATATGGACAGGGGGTTTGCGAGCAGTACTTC	CASSQYGQGVCEQYF
TRBV4-1	.	TRBD1	TRBJ2-7	TGCGCCAGCAGCCAAGCGGGACAGACCTACGAGCAGTACTTC	CASSQAGQTYEQYF
TRBV27	once	.	TRBJ2-3	TGTGCCAGCAGTTTAGTCGGCACAGATACGCAGTATTTT	CASSLVGTDTQYF
TRBV27	.	.	TRBJ2-1	TGTGCCAGCAGTCCCTCACAGGGATTGGCAAATAACAATGAGCAGTTCTTC	CASSPSQGLANNNEQFF
TRBV5-1	.	.	TRBJ1-2	TGCGCCAGCAGCTTGGCCGGGGGGAATGGCTACACCTTC	CASSLAGGNGYTF
TRBV3-1/TRBV3-2	.	TRBD2	TRBJ2-5	TGTGCCAGCAGCCACCGGACTAGCGGGATTGAGACCCAGTACTTC	CASSHRTSGIETQYF
TRBV2	.	TRBD2	TRBJ2-7	TGTGCCAGCTCGGGACTACCTTATGCGGGGCAGTACTTC	CASSGLPYAGQYF